These 19 T cell receptor beta chains originate from one sample sequenced in a study of blood T cell repertoires in COVID-19. TCRdb's copy holds only in-frame clones and misses some; the assay was immunoSEQ multiplex PCR. The table includes over 95,000 clones, 75% to 85% detected once. The sequencing sample was made of peripheral blood. Receptors originate from a human donor in a cohort sampled during active COVID-19.

The chain carries TRBV28 and TRBJ2-7; D gene unclear. Germline loops: CDR1 MDHEN, CDR2 SYDVKM. The CDR3 is 15 amino acids. V was clipped by 2 bases and J by 0 bases, with 11 bases between them. CDR3 coding DNA: TGTGCCAGCAGTTTACTGGGCAGTCTCTCCTACGAGCAGTACTTC. It encodes CASSLLGSLSYEQYF.

This clone was picked up one time. J is TRBJ1-1 and V is TRBV29-1, with a possible D match to TRBD1 (6 bases). Germline CDR1 and CDR2: SQVTM and ANQGSEA. Trimming pared 7 bases from V and 1 base from J, leaving 13 bases between. This CDR3 has 13 amino acids. The CDR3 protein is CSESGVSNTEAFF. CDR3 nucleotides: TGCAGCGAGTCAGGGGTATCGAACACTGAAGCTTTCTTT.

The CDR3 region is CASSIGGPSYEQYF. The CDR3, as DNA: TGTGCCAGTAGTATAGGCGGGCCGTCGTACGAGCAGTACTTC. The gene calls are TRBV19 and TRBJ2-7; D may be TRBD2 (5 bases). The CDR3 covers 14 residues. With 1 base removed from V and 4 bases from J, the gap between germline ends came to 11 bases. Germline V lookup: CDR1 LNHDA, CDR2 SQIVND (reference sequence).

The gene calls are TRBV1 and TRBJ2-2; no check of the table's D call, TRBD2, against the DNA was made. TRBV1 is a listed pseudogene. This CDR3 has 20 amino acids. CDR3 amino acids: CTSSHTRSPSGGASTGELFF. The CDR3 DNA is TGCACCAGCAGCCACACCCGGAGCCCTAGCGGGGGGGCAAGCACCGGGGAGCTGTTTTTT.

This clone was detected only a few times. This sequence joins TRBV3-1 (or the pseudogene TRBV3-2) and TRBJ1-6; D uncertain. The CDR3 loop spans 17 amino acids. V dropped 3 bases and J dropped 0 bases, with 12 bases sitting between them. Germline V gives CDR1 LGHDT, CDR2 YNNKEL (reference sequence). The CDR3 loop reads CASSHSKKSSYNSPLHF. CDR3 nucleotide sequence: TGTGCCAGCAGCCACTCAAAGAAGAGCTCCTATAATTCACCCCTCCACTTT.

The J gene is TRBJ1-3, the V gene TRBV10-3; 9 nucleotides match TRBD1. Germline values: CDR1 ENHRY, CDR2 SYGVKD. CDR3 length equals 14 residues. The V and J ends lost 6 bases and 6 bases, in that order; junction bases with no gene match: 6. CDR3 sequence (DNA): TGTGCCATCAGCCAGGGACAGGGCGTAAACACCATATATTTT. This translates into CAISQGQGVNTIYF.

This clone was counted once. The chain combines TRBV5-5 with TRBJ1-3; 8 bases align to TRBD1. Unmatched junction bases numbered 6, after V lost 1 base and J lost 0 bases. CDR1 and CDR2 (germline): SGHKS, YYEKEE (reference sequence). The CDR3 is 17 residues long. CDR3 DNA: TGTGCCAGCAGCTTGTCCGGACAGGGAGTCTCTGGAAACACCATATATTTT. It codes for CASSLSGQGVSGNTIYF.

In this sample, this clone turned up once. J is TRBJ2-7 and V is TRBV7-2, with 7 bases matching TRBD1. The CDR3 covers 15 residues. V shed 5 bases and J 0 bases; nucleotides not matched to a gene: 7. Germline loops: CDR1 SGHTA, CDR2 FQGNSA. In DNA, the CDR3 is TGTGCCAGCAGCATCGACAGGGCGAGCTCCTACGAGCAGTACTTC. Its translation is CASSIDRASSYEQYF.

The chain has TRBV2 and TRBJ1-5; 11 bases are shared with TRBD1. This CDR3 has 15 amino acids. The junction had 6 bases not matched to a gene; V was cut back by 6 bases and J by 5 bases. The germline CDR1 and CDR2 sequences are SNHLY and FYNNEI. The CDR3 region is CASRPRDRGYQPQHF. CDR3 nucleotide sequence: TGTGCCAGCAGACCCCGGGACAGGGGGTATCAGCCCCAGCATTTT.

This clone was detected a few times. J is TRBJ1-5 and V is TRBV18; D might be TRBD1 (6 bases). This CDR3 has 13 amino acids. Trimming pared 9 bases from V and 3 bases from J, leaving 12 bases between. CDR1 and CDR2 (germline): KGHSH, LQKENI. The CDR3 spells CASQDSLNQPQHF. CDR3 coding DNA: TGTGCCAGTCAGGACAGTCTCAATCAGCCCCAGCATTTT.

The chain combines TRBV5-5 with TRBJ2-3, with a possible D match to TRBD1 (5 bases). Per germline, CDR1 SGHKS and CDR2 YYEKEE (reference sequence). The length of the CDR3 is 13 residues. The V gene lost 1 base and the J gene lost 3 bases, with 6 bases spanning the gap. CDR3 coding DNA: TGTGCCAGCAGCTTGAGACAGACAGATACGCAGTATTTT. As protein: CASSLRQTDTQYF.

The chain has TRBV6-6 and TRBJ1-3, with D unresolved. This CDR3 has 16 residues. Trimming took 6 bases from V and 0 from J, leaving 15 bases between them. Germline assignment: CDR1 MNHNY and CDR2 SVGAGI (reference sequence). CDR3 residues: CASSRYSGSSGNTIYF. In DNA, the CDR3 is TGTGCCAGCAGCCGGTACAGCGGGAGCTCTGGAAACACCATATATTTT.

V is TRBV9 and J is TRBJ1-2; 12 bases fit TRBD1. Trimming took 3 bases from V and 3 from J; bases not matched to a gene: 3. Germline values: CDR1 SGDLS, CDR2 YYNGEE. The CDR3 runs 15 residues. The CDR3 loop is CASSAGQGAHYGYTF. DNA of the CDR3: TGTGCCAGCAGCGCGGGACAGGGGGCTCACTATGGCTACACCTTC.

The V gene is TRBV5-1, the J gene TRBJ2-4, with D perhaps matching TRBD2 (7 bases). Trimming left V 0 bases short and J 2 bases short, with 15 bases between. Germline loops: CDR1 SGHRS, CDR2 YFSETQ. This CDR3 comprises 17 residues. Here the CDR3 reads CASSLAGGGASKNIQYF. The CDR3 coding sequence is TGCGCCAGCAGCTTGGCGGGCGGGGGCGCCTCCAAAAACATTCAGTACTTC. Drawing the rest from reference TRBV5-1 and TRBJ2-4, the complete variable domain is KAGVTQTPRYLIKTRGQQVTLSCSPISGHRSVSWYQQTPGQGLQFLFEYFSETQRNKGNFPGRFSGRQFSNSRSEMNVSTLELGDSALYLCASSLAGGGASKNIQYFGAGTRLSVL.

This clone is a singleton in its sample. The chain recombines TRBV7-8 with TRBJ1-1, with a tentative D call TRBD1 (6 bases). The CDR3 sequence is 15 residues long. Germline lookup yields CDR1 SGHVS and CDR2 FQNEAQ. The V gene lost 5 bases and the J gene lost 3 bases, with 16 bases spanning the gap. CDR3 protein: CASSPATEGDTEAFF. In DNA form, the CDR3 reads TGTGCCAGCAGCCCGGCAACCGAGGGGGACACTGAAGCTTTCTTT.

V gene TRBV6-5 combines with J gene TRBJ1-6; 7 bases are a match to TRBD1. Germline-derived CDR1 and CDR2 are MNHEY and SVGAGI. This CDR3 region has 13 residues. V gave up 7 bases and J gave up 7 bases; unmatched junction bases: 4. CDR3 region: CASTGRGNSPLHF. CDR3 DNA sequence: TGTGCCAGCACGGGCAGGGGGAATTCACCCCTCCACTTT.

The V and J genes are TRBV27 and TRBJ2-1; 8 nucleotides line up with TRBD2. Trimming cost V 2 bases and J 9 bases; bases outside gene matches: 27. This CDR3 contains 21 residues. The germline gives CDR1 MNHEY, CDR2 SMNVEV (reference sequence). CDR3 bases: TGTGCCAGCAGTTTACTCCCGGGACTAGAGGACGATAGAGAAGGGCCCCGTGAGCAGTTCTTC. Protein sequence: CASSLLPGLEDDREGPREQFF.

The CDR3 DNA is TGTGCCAGCAGCTTAGTTCTCCAGGGGAGCAATGAGCAGTTCTTC. Its translation is CASSLVLQGSNEQFF. The V gene is TRBV7-2, the J gene TRBJ2-1, with D perhaps TRBD1 (6 bases). In germline, CDR1 is SGHTA, CDR2 FQGNSA. This CDR3 has 15 residues. V gave up 1 base and J gave up 6 bases, with 13 bases separating them. Variable domain in full (rest from reference TRBV7-2 and TRBJ2-1): GAGVSQSPSNKVTEKGKDVELRCDPISGHTALYWYRQSLGQGLEFLIYFQGNSAPDKSGLPSDRFSAERTGGSVSTLTIQRTQQEDSAVYLCASSLVLQGSNEQFFGPGTRLTVL.

This chain uses TRBV5-1 with TRBJ1-1; 7 bases agree with TRBD1. The ends lost 4 bases at V and 4 bases at J; junction bases unmatched: 10. Germline assignment: CDR1 SGHRS and CDR2 YFSETQ. The CDR3 has 15 residues. The CDR3, as DNA: TGCGCCAGCAGCGGCCGGGACAGAGCGCTCACTGAAGCTTTCTTT. Translating it yields CASSGRDRALTEAFF.